This TCR beta chain came from a study of regulatory T cells in long-lasting Graves disease. CDR3 regions were amplified by Arm-PCR using iRepertoire HTBI primers to build TCR beta libraries. TCRdb itself ran the multiplex PCR reads through MiXCR, one entry per CDR3 protein. The repertoire holds approximately 440,000 distinct CDR3 sequences, with under 20% as singletons. Time point in this sample: newly diagnosed GD, antithyroid drugs for less than 3 months. There was RNA extracted from PBMCs, and the TCR library was made from it. This clonotype was counted many times. The V segment lost 3 bases and the J segment 1 base; nucleotides outside the gene matches: 7. There are 16 residues in the CDR3. Germline-derived CDR1 and CDR2 are DFQATT and SNEGSKA (reference sequence). This sample was also put to use in a study of T cells in Graves' hyperthyroidism and ophthalmopathy. In that study: Uncontrolled infection, other autoimmune disease, pregnancy or lactation excluded patients. Model predictions of ophthalmopathy came a median approximately 6 months before onset.

The sequence was obtained from a man in his forties with Graves disease. Here the sequenced sample was peripheral blood mononuclear cells (PBMCs), taken at new diagnosis, from a patient treated with antithyroid drugs. The chain carries TRBV20-1 and TRBJ2-5, with 11 bases that match TRBD2. Here the CDR3 DNA reads TGCAGTGCTAGGACCCCTAGCGGGAGGATCCAAGAGACCCAGTACTTC. Translation gives CSARTPSGRIQETQYF.